Below are 15 T cell receptor beta chains sequenced from a single sample in a study of HIV-infected children after antiretroviral therapy interruption. Noted treatment: PENTA 11 planned treatment interruption arm or continuous ART arm. Unique molecular identifiers were included in an RNA-based 3' RACE TCR library. MiXCR, run by TCRdb on the 3' RACE reads, gives a single entry per CDR3 protein. Among approximately 15,000 distinct CDR3 sequences listed, 3% to 4% were seen once. The sequencing used CD45RO+ CD8+ T cells from PBMCs, pooled from several time points, collected from a donor given antiretroviral therapy, either interrupted or continuous. As to subset: memory CD8+ CD45RO+ CD45RA- T cells. The source of these receptors is a pool of human donors with HIV.

This chain links TRBV10-3 with TRBJ2-7; 11 bases agree with TRBD1. J lost 4 bases, V lost 0 bases, and 5 bases had no gene match. CDR3 length: 16 amino acids. Looked up from germline, CDR1 is ENHRY and CDR2 is SYGVKD. The CDR3 region is CAISESPGQGGYEQYF. DNA for the CDR3: TGTGCCATCAGTGAGTCCCCGGGACAGGGGGGGTACGAGCAGTACTTC.

This clonotype showed up many times. This chain uses TRBV6-5 with TRBJ2-3, with TRBD2 identical over 11 bases. The V segment lost 2 bases and the J segment 2 bases; nucleotides outside the gene matches: 6. The CDR3 runs 17 residues. Germline V lookup: CDR1 MNHEY, CDR2 SVGAGI. CDR3 DNA: TGTGCCAGCAGTTACCGAGTAGCGGGGGGGCCCACAGATACGCAGTATTTT. Amino acids: CASSYRVAGGPTDTQYF.

This clonotype was observed at least ten times. This chain joins TRBV11-2 and TRBJ2-3; 7 bases are a match to TRBD2. Germline V gene sequence: CDR1 SGHAT, CDR2 FQNNGV. Germline trimming cut 3 bases from V and 4 bases from J; bases unmatched to any gene: 7. This CDR3 region has 15 residues. The CDR3 spells CASSFWGGSPDTQYF. The CDR3 bases are TGTGCCAGCAGCTTCTGGGGGGGGAGCCCAGATACGCAGTATTTT.

There are many counts of this clonotype. The chain recombines TRBV20-1 with TRBJ1-1; D is possibly TRBD1 (6 bases). CDR1 is DFQATT and CDR2 is SNEGSKA in the germline V gene (reference sequence). The ends were cut back, 0 bases at V and 3 bases at J, with 8 bases in the middle. The CDR3 runs to 13 residues. The CDR3, as DNA: TGCAGTGCTAGAGATTCAGGGGACACTGAAGCTTTCTTT. It encodes CSARDSGDTEAFF.

The sample holds many counts of this clonotype. This sequence joins TRBV20-1 and TRBJ2-7; 9 positions agree with TRBD1. Germline lookup yields CDR1 DFQATT and CDR2 SNEGSKA (reference sequence). The CDR3 is made up of 13 amino acids. J was trimmed by 3 bases and V by 3 bases; bases with no gene match: 3. CDR3 loop: CSARGDRDYEQYF. The CDR3 region has the DNA TGCAGTGCTAGGGGGGACAGGGACTACGAGCAGTACTTC.

By share, this clonotype counts as medium-sized (0.01 to 0.1%). The chain uses TRBV5-1 and TRBJ1-2, with TRBD1 matching 7 bases. Germline V gives CDR1 SGHRS, CDR2 YFSETQ. V was clipped by 1 base and J by 8 bases; unmatched bases: 11. The CDR3 spans 15 residues. The CDR3 DNA is TGCGCCAGCAGCTTGTCTTCAGGGGGGATTGGAGGCTACACCTTC. Translated, it gives CASSLSSGGIGGYTF.

This clonotype was detected ten times or more. The chain links TRBV19 to TRBJ1-1; D is uncertain. This CDR3 is built from 11 residues. In germline, CDR1 is LNHDA, CDR2 SQIVND (reference sequence). V was clipped by 5 bases and J by 7 bases, with 8 bases between them. The CDR3 bases are TGTGCCAGTAGTGTCTACAGTGAAGCTTTCTTT. It is translated as CASSVYSEAFF.

This clonotype was seen only a few times. The V gene is TRBV19, the J gene TRBJ2-1, with no clear D. The V end was cut by 3 bases, the J end by 5 bases, with 8 bases between. This CDR3 comprises 13 residues. Germline V CDR1 and CDR2: LNHDA, SQIVND (reference sequence). CDR3 sequence (DNA): TGTGCCAGTAGTATGGTACTGAACAATGAGCAGTTCTTC. Amino acid sequence: CASSMVLNNEQFF. Based on the CDR3 plus reference TRBV19 and TRBJ2-1, the full variable domain is DGGITQSPKYLFRKEGQNVTLSCEQNLNHDAMYWYRQDPGQGLRLIYYSQIVNDFQKGDIAEGYSVSREKKESFPLTVTSAQKNPTAFYLCASSMVLNNEQFFGPGTRLTVL.

CDR3 sequence: CASSYSWMEGEKTQYF. The DNA of the CDR3 is TGTGCCAGCAGTTACTCCTGGATGGAGGGGGAGAAGACCCAGTACTTC. The chain employs TRBV6-6 and TRBJ2-5, with D possibly being TRBD1 or TRBD2 (6 bases each). V gave up 0 bases and J gave up 6 bases, with 17 bases separating them. This CDR3 spans 16 amino acids. Germline V CDR1 and CDR2: MNHNY, SVGAGI (reference sequence).

This clonotype was seen at least ten times. V usage is TRBV6-5 and J usage is TRBJ2-2, with D tentatively TRBD2 (7 bases). V lost 4 bases to trimming and J lost 6 bases, with 21 bases between them. This CDR3 has 17 amino acids. The germline V gene encodes CDR1 MNHEY and CDR2 SVGAGI. The CDR3 loop reads CASSLRFRGASPGELFF. The CDR3 bases are TGTGCCAGCAGTTTGCGGTTCCGGGGGGCAAGTCCCGGGGAGCTGTTTTTT.

This clonotype occurred many times. CDR3 coding DNA: TGTGCCAGCAGCTTGGAGGCTAGCGGGTACGAGCAGTACTTC. This translates into CASSLEASGYEQYF. This sequence joins TRBV13 and TRBJ2-7; TRBD2 matches at 8 bases. The germline CDR1 and CDR2 sequences are PRHDT and FYEKMQ (reference sequence). V dropped 3 bases and J dropped 4; count of bases not matched to a gene: 5. This CDR3 region has 14 residues.

Many counts were recorded for this clonotype. The CDR3 protein is CASSQDFQGPDDYEQYF. The CDR3 DNA reads TGTGCCAGCAGCCAAGATTTCCAAGGCCCCGACGACTACGAGCAGTACTTC. V gene TRBV4-2 combines with J gene TRBJ2-7, with D unresolved. The V and J ends lost 0 bases and 3 bases respectively, with 18 bases between them. CDR1 and CDR2 (germline): LGHNA, YNFKEQ. This CDR3 is 17 amino acids long.

This clonotype was seen many times. The rearrangement links TRBV6-1 to TRBJ2-3; 15 nucleotides agree with TRBD2. This CDR3 spans 15 amino acids. J was trimmed by 4 bases and V by 4 bases; bases with no gene match: 0. Germline V lookup: CDR1 MNHNS, CDR2 SASEGT. The CDR3 nucleotides are TGTGCCAGCAGTGGGACTAGCGGGGGGGCAGATACGCAGTATTTT. Amino acid sequence: CASSGTSGGADTQYF.

This clonotype was counted at least ten times. The chain is built from TRBV12-5 and TRBJ2-7; TRBD1 aligns across 10 bases. This CDR3 contains 16 residues. Germline-derived CDR1 and CDR2 are LGHNT and FRNRAP. The J segment lost 6 bases and the V segment lost 1 base, leaving 9 bases of the junction unmatched. CDR3 protein: CASGLADRGMVREQYF. CDR3 nucleotide sequence: TGTGCTAGTGGTTTGGCGGACAGGGGGATGGTCCGCGAGCAGTACTTC.

This clonotype was detected ten times or more. The chain is built from TRBV11-2 and TRBJ2-5; D possibly corresponds to TRBD1 (5 bases). The germline V gene encodes CDR1 SGHAT and CDR2 FQNNGV. This CDR3 region has 15 residues. V lost 1 base, J lost 4 bases, and 13 bases lay in between. CDR3: CASSLVFRVGETQYF. CDR3 in DNA: TGTGCCAGCAGCTTAGTTTTCAGGGTAGGAGAGACCCAGTACTTC.